These 9 T cell receptor beta chains share one sample of origin, sequenced in a study of T cell responses to AZD1222 COVID-19 vaccine. Data came from immunoSEQ multiplex PCR; TCRdb stores just in-frame clones and leaves some out. In the table there are tens of thousands of clones, approximately 91% of which are singletons. This specimen consisted of peripheral blood, obtained on day 0 of AZD1222 vaccination. These receptors were taken from an adult in good health.

For this clone: Germline is not matched at one junction end, which may reflect a read error. The rearrangement links TRBV24-1 to TRBJ2-7; 7 nucleotides agree with TRBD1. Germline V gene sequence: CDR1 KGHDR, CDR2 SFDVKD. The CDR3 totals 13 residues. The CDR3, as DNA: TGTGCCACAAGTGAAGGGACAGCCTACGAGCAGTACTTC. This gives the protein CATSEGTAYEQYF.

This rearrangement joins TRBV3-1 (or the pseudogene TRBV3-2) to TRBJ2-5; no reliable D call. CDR1 and CDR2 (germline): LGHDT, YNNKEL (reference sequence). V was shortened by 1 base and J by 5 bases, with 20 bases between the two germline ends. The CDR3 extends over 17 amino acids. In nucleotides, the CDR3 is TGTGCCAGCAGCCAAGTGGTAGTCTGGTCGGGTGCGGAGACCCAGTACTTC. Protein: CASSQVVVWSGAETQYF.

The chain joins TRBV5-4 to TRBJ1-5; TRBD1 aligns across 9 bases. The CDR3 spans 14 residues. Germline V lookup: CDR1 SGHNT, CDR2 YYREEE (reference sequence). V was pared by 2 bases and J by 5 bases, with 2 bases of the junction left unmatched. In DNA, the CDR3 is TGTGCCAGCAGCTTACAGGGGGCTCATCAGCCCCAGCATTTT. This sequence encodes CASSLQGAHQPQHF.

The rearrangement joins TRBV28 to TRBJ2-7; D might be TRBD2 (5 bases). The germline CDR1 and CDR2 sequences are MDHEN and SYDVKM. This CDR3 has 13 residues. V lost 5 bases to trimming and J lost 2 bases, with 10 bases between them. The CDR3 DNA follows: TGTGCCAGCAGTCTGCGGGCCCCCTACGAGCAGTACTTC. Protein: CASSLRAPYEQYF.

This clone was counted a single time. The chain is built from TRBV10-1 and TRBJ1-3, with a tentative D call TRBD1 (5 bases). In germline, CDR1 is WNHNN, CDR2 SYGVQD (reference sequence). V dropped 7 bases and J dropped 5 bases, with 12 bases sitting between them. This CDR3 spans 13 amino acids. The CDR3 nucleotides read TGCGCCAGCAAGCAGGGTAGGCGAAACACCATATATTTT. This sequence encodes CASKQGRRNTIYF.

V and J are TRBV9 and TRBJ1-2; 10 bases line up with TRBD1. The germline V gene encodes CDR1 SGDLS and CDR2 YYNGEE. CDR3 size: 17 residues. The trim removed 1 base at V and 4 bases at J, leaving 10 bases unmatched. The CDR3, as DNA: TGTGCCAGCAGCGTATCCACGCAGGGACAGGGGACCTATGGCTACACCTTC. Its translation: CASSVSTQGQGTYGYTF.

The chain is built from TRBV5-1 and TRBJ1-5; 8 bases line up with TRBD1. The germline CDR1 and CDR2 sequences are SGHRS and YFSETQ. V lost 4 bases to trimming and J lost 0 bases; unmatched junction nucleotides: 3. This CDR3 has 15 amino acids. As DNA, the CDR3 is TGCGCCAGCAGCAACGGACAGGGTAGCAATCAGCCCCAGCATTTT. Protein: CASSNGQGSNQPQHF.

V gene TRBV6-4 combines with J gene TRBJ2-1, with TRBD2 matching over 13 bases. Germline CDR1 and CDR2: MRHNA and SNTAGT. V shed 1 base and J 6 bases; nucleotides not matched to a gene: 18. CDR3 length: 21 residues. The CDR3 bases are TGTGCCAGCAGTGACTACCATCCCCTCACTAGCGGGGGGGTCCTTATCAATGAGCAGTTCTTC. Translation: CASSDYHPLTSGGVLINEQFF.

J is TRBJ2-4 and V is TRBV6-2 or TRBV6-3, with a possible D match to TRBD1 (5 bases). Germline CDR1 and CDR2: MNHEY and SVGEGT. Trimming took off 0 bases at V and 6 bases at J, with 9 bases between the two ends. The CDR3 runs 14 residues. Here the CDR3 DNA reads TGTGCCAGCAGTTACTCGGGGCATTCAAACATTCAGTACTTC. The encoded protein is CASSYSGHSNIQYF.